A selection of T cell receptor beta chains follows, all from one sample in a study of shared clonotypes between healthy human individuals. The repertoire was sequenced with immunoSEQ multiplex PCR; TCRdb's copy has only in-frame clones and lacks some. Among about 340,000 clones, 70% to 75% were seen once, and the ten largest hold over 9.5%. What was sequenced was memory CD4+ T cells sorted from blood. These receptors were taken from a man under 40 in good health. CDR3s include the opening cysteine and the closing phenylalanine or tryptophan. Fields, in order: D gene, CDR3 length, clone size, V gene, J gene, CDR3 protein, CDR3 DNA. A D gene is named only where the DNA matches it firmly. Where a row states a size, it is once, few, many or the class of an expanded clone; other rows omit it.

.,11,.,TRBV2,TRBJ2-7,CASSIMNEQYF,TGTGCCAGCAGTATAATGAACGAGCAGTACTTC
.,18,.,TRBV7-6,TRBJ2-1,CASSFSEPLADHYNEQFF,TGTGCCAGCAGCTTCTCAGAACCCCTCGCAGATCACTACAATGAGCAGTTCTTC
.,15,.,TRBV5-1,TRBJ2-2,CASSMGRTNTGELFF,TGCGCCAGCAGCATGGGACGGACGAACACCGGGGAGCTGTTTTTT
TRBD2,17,.,TRBV15,TRBJ2-4,CATSRDTSGIAKNIQYF,TGTGCCACCAGCAGAGATACTAGCGGGATTGCCAAAAACATTCAGTACTTC
.,16,many,TRBV19,TRBJ1-5,CASSMRNTGGNQPQHF,TGTGCCAGTAGTATGAGAAACACAGGCGGCAATCAGCCCCAGCATTTT
.,12,.,TRBV6-1,TRBJ2-5,CASSETFGHEYF,TGTGCCAGCAGTGAGACCTTCGGGCATGAGTACTTC
.,13,.,TRBV30,TRBJ1-3,CAWMYDSGNTIYF,TGTGCCTGGATGTACGATTCTGGAAACACCATATATTTT
.,16,.,TRBV28,TRBJ1-4,CASSPPIRATNEKLFF,TGTGCCAGCAGTCCCCCTATTAGGGCAACTAATGAAAAACTGTTTTTT
TRBD2,15,.,TRBV9,TRBJ2-1,CASSPIGTSHNEQFF,TGTGCCAGCAGCCCTATTGGGACTAGTCACAATGAGCAGTTCTTC
.,16,.,TRBV5-1,TRBJ2-5,CASSSVPDSHQETQYF,TGCGCCAGCAGCTCGGTACCCGACAGCCACCAAGAGACCCAGTACTTC
TRBD1,16,.,TRBV28,TRBJ2-2,CASSRRGGAGTGELFF,TGTGCCAGCAGCCGTAGAGGGGGCGCGGGCACCGGGGAGCTGTTTTTT
.,14,.,TRBV25-1,TRBJ2-1,CASSVPQGDNEQFF,TGTGCCAGCAGTGTCCCCCAAGGGGACAATGAGCAGTTCTTC
TRBD2,16,.,TRBV4-3,TRBJ2-5,CASSQYGRGKGETQYF,TGCGCCAGCAGCCAATACGGGAGGGGGAAAGGAGAGACCCAGTACTTC
.,15,.,TRBV4-2,TRBJ1-1,CASTGTSPSRTEAFF,TGTGCCAGCACCGGGACCTCCCCTAGCCGGACTGAAGCTTTCTTT
.,12,many,TRBV11-3,TRBJ2-3,CASSLGPDTQYF,TGTGCCAGCAGCTTAGGCCCGGATACGCAGTATTTT
.,12,.,TRBV15,TRBJ1-5,CATSRVNQPQHF,TGTGCCACCAGCAGAGTGAATCAGCCCCAGCATTTT
.,15,.,TRBV15,TRBJ1-2,CATSRGGARGNGYTF,TGTGCCACCAGCAGAGGGGGGGCCAGGGGCAATGGCTACACCTTC
.,14,.,TRBV7-2,TRBJ2-3,CASSPLPSTDTQYF,TGTGCCAGCAGCCCACTCCCCAGCACAGATACGCAGTATTTT
.,15,.,TRBV28,TRBJ2-7,CASSLSGDLSYEQYF,TGTGCCAGCAGTTTATCAGGGGACCTCTCCTACGAGCAGTACTTC
TRBD2,19,.,TRBV18,TRBJ2-5,CASSPLLTSGRMYQETQYF,TGTGCCAGCTCACCCCTCCTAACTAGCGGGAGGATGTACCAAGAGACCCAGTACTTC
.,15,few,TRBV5-6,TRBJ2-7,CASSLDSRVRSVQYF,TGTGCCAGCAGCTTGGATAGCAGGGTCCGGTCAGTGCAGTACTTC
.,13,few,TRBV28,TRBJ1-2,CASSIQGWSGYTF,TGTGCCAGCAGTATACAGGGCTGGAGTGGCTACACCTTC
TRBD2,13,.,TRBV19,TRBJ2-7,CASSVDSGNRQYF,TGTGCCAGTAGTGTGGATAGCGGGAACCGGCAGTACTTC
.,14,.,TRBV10-3,TRBJ2-3,CAIEGTPGTDTQYF,TGTGCCATCGAGGGGACCCCGGGCACAGATACGCAGTATTTT
TRBD2,16,.,TRBV7-9,TRBJ2-7,CASSLVGGRTRYEQYF,TGTGCCAGCAGCTTAGTAGGCGGGAGAACGAGGTACGAGCAGTACTTC
TRBD2,15,.,TRBV11-3,TRBJ2-1,CASSPGLAGGYEQFF,TGTGCCAGCAGCCCGGGACTAGCGGGTGGCTATGAGCAGTTCTTC
TRBD1,16,.,TRBV5-1,TRBJ2-7,CASSRHPGQGLGEQYF,TGCGCCAGCAGCAGGCATCCGGGACAGGGTTTGGGCGAGCAGTACTTC
TRBD2,16,.,TRBV9,TRBJ2-3,CASSVASGRATDTQYF,TGTGCCAGCAGCGTAGCTAGCGGGAGGGCCACAGATACGCAGTATTTT
.,17,.,TRBV21-1,TRBJ2-2,CASSKGGTSAGTGELFF,TGTGCCAGCAGCAAGGGGGGGACTAGTGCAGGCACCGGGGAGCTGTTTTTT
TRBD2,14,once,TRBV28,TRBJ2-7,CASRPGTSGSQQYF,TGTGCCAGCAGGCCCGGGACTAGCGGGAGCCAGCAGTACTTC
.,14,.,TRBV15,TRBJ1-1,CATSRDFGWTEAFF,TGTGCCACCAGCAGAGATTTTGGGTGGACTGAAGCTTTCTTT
.,13,.,TRBV10-1,TRBJ1-2,CASSDDRNYGYTF,TGCGCCAGCAGCGACGACAGAAACTATGGCTACACCTTC
TRBD1,18,.,TRBV11-2,TRBJ1-1,CASSLSVPGTVKNTEAFF,TGTGCCAGCAGCTTAAGCGTTCCCGGGACAGTCAAGAACACTGAAGCTTTCTTT
.,13,few,TRBV27,TRBJ1-4,CASSLSVGAKLFF,TGTGCCAGCAGTTTATCGGTGGGGGCGAAACTGTTTTTT
.,17,.,TRBV10-3,TRBJ2-1,CAISESVGLMGTNEQFF,TGTGCCATCAGTGAGTCCGTTGGGCTTATGGGGACCAATGAGCAGTTCTTC
.,13,many,TRBV18,TRBJ2-4,CASSPDGENIQYF,TGTGCCAGCTCACCAGACGGGGAGAACATTCAGTACTTC
TRBD1,15,.,TRBV2,TRBJ2-7,CASRGRGQGVSEQYF,TGTGCCAGCAGAGGCAGAGGACAGGGAGTCAGCGAGCAGTACTTC
.,14,.,TRBV7-6,TRBJ2-5,CASSLTGNKETQYF,TGTGCCAGCAGCTTAACAGGGAATAAAGAGACCCAGTACTTC
.,17,few,TRBV5-6,TRBJ2-4,CASSLGVVTGRANIQYF,TGTGCCAGCAGCTTGGGCGTCGTGACAGGACGCGCAAACATTCAGTACTTC
.,13,once,TRBV27,TRBJ2-7,CASSRGAGYEQYF,TGTGCCAGCAGCAGGGGGGCGGGCTACGAGCAGTACTTC
TRBD2,16,.,TRBV7-8,TRBJ2-7,CASSLGLAKSSYEQYF,TGTGCCAGCAGCTTAGGACTAGCTAAAAGCTCCTACGAGCAGTACTTC
TRBD1,17,.,TRBV18,TRBJ1-5,CASSSDRDSNSNQPQHF,TGTGCCAGCTCATCCGATAGGGACAGTAACTCCAATCAGCCCCAGCATTTT
.,15,.,TRBV11-3,TRBJ2-1,CASSLRTGGGYEQFF,TGTGCCAGCAGCTTACGTACAGGCGGCGGGTATGAGCAGTTCTTC
TRBD1,16,.,TRBV5-4,TRBJ1-2,CASSAAGTGDGYGYTF,TGTGCCAGCAGCGCAGCCGGGACAGGGGACGGCTATGGCTACACCTTC
.,18,.,TRBV4-3,TRBJ2-5,CASSQDGGAGPALETQYF,TGCGCCAGCAGCCAAGATGGCGGGGCAGGGCCCGCCTTGGAGACCCAGTACTTC
.,15,.,TRBV5-1,TRBJ1-3,CASSLVPETGNTIYF,TGCGCCAGCAGCTTGGTGCCCGAAACTGGAAACACCATATATTTT
TRBD2,15,.,TRBV7-2,TRBJ2-2,CASSSSGSRTGELFF,TGTGCCAGCAGTTCGAGCGGGAGCCGGACCGGGGAGCTGTTTTTT
.,14,many,TRBV18,TRBJ1-3,CASSLQGSGNTIYF,TGTGCCAGCTCACTACAGGGATCTGGAAACACCATATATTTT